This TCR beta chain came from a study of neurological immune-mediated disorders. TCRdb re-called the 5' RACE reads through MiXCR, storing one row per CDR3 protein. The sample shows about 120,000 distinct CDR3 sequences, roughly 3.2% of them seen only once. This clonotype showed up many times. The CDR3 loop spans 15 amino acids. Germline CDR1 and CDR2: SEHNR and FQNEAQ (reference sequence). Trimming cost V 5 bases and J 9 bases, with 20 bases left between them. Sequenced sample: PBMCs. The rearrangement links TRBV7-9 to TRBJ2-1, with D unresolved. The receptor was derived from a woman aged 25 to 39 with multiple sclerosis. The CDR3 region has the DNA TGTGCCAGCAGCCCATATATGAGTGGGAACACTGAGCAGTTCTTC. It yields the protein CASSPYMSGNTEQFF. The full variable domain, its missing parts supplied by reference TRBV7-9 and TRBJ2-1, is DTGVSQNPRHKITKRGQNVTFRCDPISEHNRLYWYRQTLGQGPEFLTYFQNEAQLEKSRLLSDRFSAERPKGSFSTLEIQRTEQGDSAMYLCASSPYMSGNTEQFFGPGTRLTVL.